The 8 T cell receptor beta chains in this list originate from one sample, sequenced in a study of shared clonotypes between healthy human individuals. Measured with immunoSEQ multiplex PCR; TCRdb has only the in-frame clones, and not every one. This table holds millions of clones, 90% to 95% found once. Sequences were obtained from naive CD4+ T cells sorted from blood. Subset given: CD45RA+ positively selected. These receptors all stem from a man between 18 and 29 years old in good health.

The chain is built from TRBV9 and TRBJ1-2; unclear D gene. Germline loops: CDR1 SGDLS, CDR2 YYNGEE. Trimming cost V 0 bases and J 6 bases, with 18 bases left between them. The CDR3 consists of 16 residues. As DNA, the CDR3 is TGTGCCAGCAGCGTAGCTACGGAGCGCGAGGTTGATGGCTACACCTTC. Translating gives CASSVATEREVDGYTF.

V is TRBV29-1 and J is TRBJ2-2; D not resolved. The CDR3 is made up of 15 amino acids. V was shortened by 4 bases and J by 4 bases, with 16 bases between the two germline ends. CDR1 is SQVTM, CDR2 ANQGSEA, per germline. In DNA, the CDR3 is TGCAGCGTTGTACTGGGGAAGTTAGGCACCGGGGAGCTGTTTTTT. It is translated as CSVVLGKLGTGELFF.

This clone was observed once. This chain links TRBV7-2 with TRBJ2-1, with TRBD2 identical over 13 bases. This CDR3 contains 19 residues. The V gene end was trimmed by 5 bases and the J gene end by 0 bases; junction bases not matched to a gene: 10. CDR1 and CDR2 (germline): SGHTA, FQGNSA. CDR3: CASSPGTSGTQSSYNEQFF. The CDR3 nucleotides read TGTGCCAGCAGCCCAGGGACTAGCGGGACGCAAAGCTCCTACAATGAGCAGTTCTTC. The full variable domain, with the rest looked up from reference TRBV7-2 and TRBJ2-1, is GAGVSQSPSNKVTEKGKDVELRCDPISGHTALYWYRQSLGQGLEFLIYFQGNSAPDKSGLPSDRFSAERTGGSVSTLTIQRTQQEDSAVYLCASSPGTSGTQSSYNEQFFGPGTRLTVL.

The chain couples TRBV18 to TRBJ1-1; D call uncertain. The germline V gene encodes CDR1 KGHSH and CDR2 LQKENI. CDR3 size: 14 residues. V lost 0 bases and J lost 7, with 12 bases in between. Here the CDR3 reads CASSPPAQPFEAFF. The DNA for the CDR3 is TGTGCCAGCTCACCACCGGCGCAGCCCTTTGAAGCTTTCTTT.

The V and J genes are TRBV27 and TRBJ2-7; 9 bases are shared with TRBD1. CDR3 length: 14 amino acids. The trim removed 6 bases at V and 0 bases at J, leaving 3 bases unmatched. The germline gives CDR1 MNHEY, CDR2 SMNVEV (reference sequence). This chain's CDR3 is CASRRQGGSYEQYF. DNA of the CDR3: TGTGCCAGCAGGAGACAGGGGGGCTCCTACGAGCAGTACTTC.

The gene calls are TRBV4-2 and TRBJ2-3; no clear D gene. Germline-derived CDR1 and CDR2 are LGHNA and YNFKEQ. This CDR3 has 15 amino acids. Trimming pared 0 bases from V and 2 bases from J, leaving 9 bases between. The CDR3 DNA is TGTGCCAGCAGCCAAGATGGCGCCTTCACAGATACGCAGTATTTT. Amino acids: CASSQDGAFTDTQYF.

This rearrangement joins TRBV6-6 to TRBJ1-6; D is unresolved. Trimming removed 5 bases from V and 8 bases from J, with 10 bases in between. CDR1 is MNHNY and CDR2 is SVGAGI in the germline V gene (reference sequence). The CDR3 is 13 amino acids. In nucleotides, the CDR3 is TGTGCCAGCAGTCAAAGAATGGATTCACCCCTCCACTTT. It yields the protein CASSQRMDSPLHF.

Comments on this clone: Sequence at one end of the junction differs from germline and may be a read error. The V call is TRBV5-1, the J call TRBJ1-1, with TRBD1 matching over 7 bases. The CDR3 loop spans 13 amino acids. The V gene's germline CDR1 is SGHRS and CDR2 YFSETQ. This chain's CDR3 is CASMGQTNTEAFF. CDR3 sequence (DNA): TGTGCCAGCATGGGACAGACGAACACTGAAGCTTTCTTT. Combining the CDR3 with reference TRBV5-1 and TRBJ1-1 gives the whole variable domain KAGVTQTPRYLIKTRGQQVTLSCSPISGHRSVSWYQQTPGQGLQFLFEYFSETQRNKGNFPGRFSGRQFSNSRSEMNVSTLELGDSALYLCASMGQTNTEAFFGQGTRLTVV.